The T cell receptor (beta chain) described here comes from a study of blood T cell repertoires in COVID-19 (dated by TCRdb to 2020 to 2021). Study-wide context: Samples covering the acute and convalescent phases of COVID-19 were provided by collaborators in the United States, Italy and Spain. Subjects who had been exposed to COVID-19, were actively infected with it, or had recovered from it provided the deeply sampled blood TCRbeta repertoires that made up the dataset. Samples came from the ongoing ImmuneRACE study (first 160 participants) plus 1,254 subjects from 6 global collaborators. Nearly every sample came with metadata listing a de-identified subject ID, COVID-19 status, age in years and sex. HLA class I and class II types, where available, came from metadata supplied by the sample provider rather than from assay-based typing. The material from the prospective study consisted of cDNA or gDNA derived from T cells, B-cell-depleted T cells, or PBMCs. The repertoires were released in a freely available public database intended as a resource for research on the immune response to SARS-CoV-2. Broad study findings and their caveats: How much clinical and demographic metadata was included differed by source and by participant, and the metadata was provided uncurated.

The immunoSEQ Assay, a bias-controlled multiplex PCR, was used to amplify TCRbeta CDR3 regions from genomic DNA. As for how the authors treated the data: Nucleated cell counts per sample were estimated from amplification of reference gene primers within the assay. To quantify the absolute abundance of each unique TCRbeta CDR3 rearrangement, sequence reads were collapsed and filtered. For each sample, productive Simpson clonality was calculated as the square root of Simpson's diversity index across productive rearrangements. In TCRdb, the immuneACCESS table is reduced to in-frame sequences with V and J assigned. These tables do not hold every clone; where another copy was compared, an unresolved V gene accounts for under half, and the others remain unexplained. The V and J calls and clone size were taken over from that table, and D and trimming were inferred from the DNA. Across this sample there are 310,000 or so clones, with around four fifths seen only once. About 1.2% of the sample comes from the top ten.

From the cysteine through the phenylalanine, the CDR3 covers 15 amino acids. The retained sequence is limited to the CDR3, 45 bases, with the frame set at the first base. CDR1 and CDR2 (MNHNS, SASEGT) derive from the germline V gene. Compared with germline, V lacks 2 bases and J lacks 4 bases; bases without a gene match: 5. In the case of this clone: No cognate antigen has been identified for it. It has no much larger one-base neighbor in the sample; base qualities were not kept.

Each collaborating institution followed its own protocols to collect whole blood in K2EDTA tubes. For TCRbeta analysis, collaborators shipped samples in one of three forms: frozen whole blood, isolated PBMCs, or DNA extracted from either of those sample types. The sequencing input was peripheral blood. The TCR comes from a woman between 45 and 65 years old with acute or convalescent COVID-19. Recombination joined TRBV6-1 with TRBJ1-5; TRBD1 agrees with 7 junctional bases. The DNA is TGTGCCAGCAGTGAAAAAGGGGGCCGGAATCAGCCCCAGCATTTT. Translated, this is CASSEKGGRNQPQHF.